Each of the 18 T cell receptor beta chains below was sequenced from the same sample in a study of Ad26.COV2.S vaccination and SARS-CoV-2 variants. Using immunoSEQ multiplex PCR, the repertoire was profiled, and TCRdb retains in-frame clones only, with some absent. Of under 95,000 clones in the sample, approximately 77% were seen once. Sequencing was performed on peripheral blood, taken after recovery from COVID-19. Source of these receptors: a human donor who had recovered from COVID-19.

This clone was seen only a few times. J is TRBJ2-7 and V is TRBV11-2, with 9 bases identical to TRBD2. This CDR3 has 16 residues. Germline V gene sequence: CDR1 SGHAT, CDR2 FQNNGV. Germline trimming cut 5 bases from V and 5 bases from J; bases unmatched to any gene: 13. CDR3: CASSAEIAGGRNEQYF. The CDR3 DNA sequence: TGTGCCAGCAGCGCCGAAATCGCGGGAGGGCGAAACGAGCAGTACTTC.

The chain links TRBV7-9 to TRBJ1-4; the D is unclear. V gave up 2 bases and J gave up 4 bases, with 8 bases separating them. From germline, CDR1 is SEHNR and CDR2 FQNEAQ (reference sequence). The CDR3 length is 14 residues. Here the CDR3 DNA reads TGTGCCAGCAGCTTATCGATCAATAATGAAAAACTGTTTTTT. Its translation: CASSLSINNEKLFF.

This clone appeared once. The J gene is TRBJ2-7, the V gene TRBV15; maybe TRBD2 (5 bases). Germline V gene data show CDR1 as LNHNV and CDR2 as YYDKDF (reference sequence). The ends were cut back, 0 bases at V and 5 bases at J, with 17 bases in the middle. The CDR3 has 16 amino acids. CDR3: CATSRDLTGNGHEQYF. The CDR3 region has the DNA TGTGCCACCAGCAGAGATTTAACGGGAAACGGGCACGAGCAGTACTTC.

Details on this clone: Different DNA sequences within this sample yield the same CDR3. This chain links TRBV2 with TRBJ1-2; D uncertain. The germline V gene has CDR1 SNHLY and CDR2 FYNNEI. The V end lost 6 bases, the J end lost 5 bases, and 4 bases lay between the germline ends. The CDR3 length is 10 residues. CDR3 sequence (DNA): TGTGCCAGCAGGGAGTATGGCTACACCTTC. Amino acid sequence: CASREYGYTF.

Only a few counts were recorded for this clone. V and J are TRBV7-3 and TRBJ2-1; D gene uncertain. Germline CDR1 and CDR2: SGHTA and FQGTGA. The CDR3 has 13 amino acids. V lost 5 bases to trimming and J lost 9 bases, with 14 bases between them. The CDR3 region has the DNA TGTGCCAGCAGCCCACTCCCCTTGGGTGAGCAGTTCTTC. Protein product: CASSPLPLGEQFF.

The V call is TRBV2, the J call TRBJ2-7, with 11 bases identical to TRBD2. V trimming: 6 bases; J trimming: 2 bases; junction bases outside the gene matches: 3. The CDR3 totals 14 residues. Germline loops: CDR1 SNHLY, CDR2 FYNNEI. CDR3 bases: TGTGCCAGCAGACTAGCGGGAGAACCCTACGAGCAGTACTTC. Translation: CASRLAGEPYEQYF.

The count of this clone is one. The V call is TRBV28, the J call TRBJ2-5; D may be TRBD1 or TRBD2 (5 bases each). The CDR3 is 14 residues long. Trimming pared 8 bases from V and 4 bases from J, leaving 17 bases between. Germline CDR1 MDHEN, CDR2 SYDVKM. CDR3 sequence: CASHRDLYTETQYF. The DNA for the CDR3 is TGTGCCAGCCATAGGGACCTTTATACAGAGACCCAGTACTTC.

The chain couples TRBV21-1 to TRBJ1-4; TRBD1 is taken as the D call from the table, unchecked against the DNA. TRBV21-1 is noted as a pseudogene. The CDR3 spans 15 residues. The CDR3 reads CASSKFTGENEKLFF. Written as DNA, the CDR3 is TGTGCCAGCAGCAAATTCACAGGCGAGAATGAAAAACTGTTTTTT.

This clone was seen a single time. The chain recombines TRBV11-3 with TRBJ2-5; TRBD1 matches 12 bases. Trimming cost V 8 bases and J 9 bases; bases outside gene matches: 7. This CDR3 comprises 13 residues. CDR1 is SGHNT, CDR2 YENEEA, per germline. The CDR3 spells CASSGTGGSAQYF. As DNA, the CDR3 is TGTGCCAGCTCCGGGACAGGGGGCTCGGCCCAGTACTTC.

This clone was counted between two and nine times. This sequence joins TRBV6-5 and TRBJ1-1; possible D gene TRBD1, 6 bases. Trimming cost V 11 bases and J 0 bases, with 19 bases left between them. Germline CDR1 MNHEY, CDR2 SVGAGI. The CDR3 contains 15 residues. CDR3 in amino acids: CAGTGRGDMNTEAFF. The CDR3 DNA is TGTGCCGGAACAGGGCGGGGGGATATGAACACTGAAGCTTTCTTT.

CDR3 in amino acids: CASSILGQGANEQFF. CDR3 DNA: TGTGCCAGTAGTATCCTAGGACAGGGGGCAAATGAGCAGTTCTTC. This sequence joins TRBV19 and TRBJ2-1, with TRBD1 matching 11 bases. CDR1 and CDR2 from the germline V gene are LNHDA and SQIVND (reference sequence). Trimming took 3 bases from V and 7 from J; bases not matched to a gene: 5. The CDR3 consists of 15 residues.

V is TRBV3-1 (or the pseudogene TRBV3-2) and J is TRBJ2-1; no definite D call. The germline CDR1 and CDR2 sequences are LGHDT and YNNKEL (reference sequence). The CDR3 totals 12 residues. Trimming stripped 4 bases from V and 2 bases from J, with 3 bases between. CDR3 sequence (DNA): TGTGCCAGCAGCCTTGCCTACAATGAGCAGTTCTTC. Protein sequence: CASSLAYNEQFF.

The V call is TRBV4-1, the J call TRBJ1-1; no clear D. The CDR3 is 15 amino acids. Trimming took off 1 base at V and 0 bases at J, with 9 bases between the two ends. Per the germline V gene, CDR1 is MGHRA and CDR2 is YSYEKL. The chain's CDR3 is CASSQAISLNTEAFF. The CDR3 DNA reads TGCGCCAGCAGCCAAGCAATCAGTTTGAACACTGAAGCTTTCTTT.

The rearrangement uses TRBV4-3 and TRBJ2-7, with 11 bases matching TRBD2. The V segment lost 3 bases and the J segment 6 bases; nucleotides outside the gene matches: 7. Germline values: CDR1 LGHNA, CDR2 YSLEER. CDR3 length: 15 residues. The CDR3 region has the DNA TGCGCCAGCAGCCACCAGCTAGCGGGAGGCTCCGAGCAGTACTTC. Encoded protein: CASSHQLAGGSEQYF.

The chain carries TRBV6-5 and TRBJ1-6; TRBD1 agrees at 8 bases. Germline V gives CDR1 MNHEY, CDR2 SVGAGI. This CDR3 is built from 15 residues. V was clipped by 4 bases and J by 10 bases; unmatched bases: 9. The CDR3 region has the DNA TGTGCCAGCAGTTTTTCCGGGACAGGCGGGTCACCCCTCCACTTT. This translates into CASSFSGTGGSPLHF.

V is TRBV7-9 and J is TRBJ1-5, with D unresolved. The CDR3 contains 13 residues. Trimming removed 2 bases at V and 6 bases at J, with 8 bases between. The germline V gene has CDR1 SEHNR and CDR2 FQNEAQ (reference sequence). CDR3 region: CASSLQGSQPQHF. The CDR3 DNA is TGTGCCAGCAGCTTACAAGGTAGTCAGCCCCAGCATTTT.

The V and J genes are TRBV7-3 and TRBJ2-1; the D gene is possibly TRBD2 (5 bases). The CDR3 runs 14 residues. The germline gives CDR1 SGHTA, CDR2 FQGTGA. V lost 3 bases and J 3 bases, leaving 9 bases between the germline ends. In nucleotides, the CDR3 is TGTGCCAGCAGCTTGAGCGGTATCTACAATGAGCAGTTCTTC. Translating gives CASSLSGIYNEQFF.

This chain uses TRBV10-3 with TRBJ2-5; D possibly corresponds to TRBD1 (6 bases). V shed 2 bases and J shed 2 bases, with 12 bases lying between them. This CDR3 has 15 residues. CDR1 ENHRY and CDR2 SYGVKD come from the germline V gene. The CDR3 sequence: CAISENGQQQETQYF. DNA for the CDR3: TGTGCCATCAGTGAGAACGGACAGCAGCAAGAGACCCAGTACTTC.